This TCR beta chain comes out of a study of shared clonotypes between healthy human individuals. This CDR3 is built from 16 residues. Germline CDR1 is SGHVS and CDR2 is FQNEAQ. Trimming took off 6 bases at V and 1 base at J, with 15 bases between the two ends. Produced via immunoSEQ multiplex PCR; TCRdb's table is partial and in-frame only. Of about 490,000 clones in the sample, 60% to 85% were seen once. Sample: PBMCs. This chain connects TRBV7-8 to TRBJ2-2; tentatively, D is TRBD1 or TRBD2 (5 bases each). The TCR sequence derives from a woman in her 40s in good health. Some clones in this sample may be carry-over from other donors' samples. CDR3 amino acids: CASSIRRTLNTGELFF. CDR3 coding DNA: TGTGCCAGCAGTATTCGGAGGACACTGAACACCGGGGAGCTGTTTTTT.